Listed below are T cell receptor beta chains from one sample, sequenced in a study of blood T cell repertoires in COVID-19. Sequencing used immunoSEQ multiplex PCR; TCRdb keeps in-frame clones, though not all of them. Among 200,000 to 250,000 clones listed, 65% to 90% were seen once. The sample taken for sequencing was peripheral blood. Receptors were obtained from a man aged 50 to 60 with COVID-19, enrolled during active disease. The CDR3 runs from the conserved cysteine through the conserved F or W. Each record gives: J gene, clone size, V gene, CDR3 protein. Not all rows give a size; the values are once, few, many and, for expanded clones, a class.

j_call: TRBJ1-1
clone_size: few
v_call: TRBV15
cdr3_aa: CATSSGSFAAFF

j_call: TRBJ1-5
clone_size: -
v_call: TRBV6-6
cdr3_aa: CASSYGPLGQPQHF

j_call: TRBJ2-6
clone_size: -
v_call: TRBV23-1
cdr3_aa: CASSQVRDLNPSGANVLTF

j_call: TRBJ2-7
clone_size: -
v_call: TRBV4-1
cdr3_aa: CASSQDSRGTPYEQYF

j_call: TRBJ1-3
clone_size: -
v_call: TRBV7-9
cdr3_aa: CASSDTRFSGNTIYF

j_call: TRBJ2-7
clone_size: -
v_call: TRBV11-3
cdr3_aa: CASSLEGQGADEQYF

j_call: TRBJ1-5
clone_size: -
v_call: TRBV5-4
cdr3_aa: CASSREGAEPQHF

j_call: TRBJ2-7
clone_size: -
v_call: TRBV6-1
cdr3_aa: CASSEGSGPVYEQYF

j_call: TRBJ2-3
clone_size: -
v_call: TRBV7-2
cdr3_aa: CASSLQAGGRADTQYF

j_call: TRBJ1-4
clone_size: -
v_call: TRBV21-1
cdr3_aa: CASSKGRPLRWCFSTNEKLFF

j_call: TRBJ1-1
clone_size: -
v_call: TRBV3-1/TRBV3-2
cdr3_aa: CASRPMDRVNTEAFF

j_call: TRBJ2-7
clone_size: -
v_call: TRBV6-5
cdr3_aa: CASSYAGQVAYEQYF

j_call: TRBJ2-2
clone_size: once
v_call: TRBV9
cdr3_aa: CASSGGTANTGELFF

j_call: TRBJ2-3
clone_size: few
v_call: TRBV19
cdr3_aa: CASSTKPTGISTDTQYF

j_call: TRBJ2-2
clone_size: -
v_call: TRBV28
cdr3_aa: CASSLGLRQHLFF

j_call: TRBJ2-3
clone_size: -
v_call: TRBV5-4
cdr3_aa: CASSLATSRTTDTQYF

j_call: TRBJ1-6
clone_size: few
v_call: TRBV7-6
cdr3_aa: CASSTGQVYNSPLHF

j_call: TRBJ2-1
clone_size: once
v_call: TRBV15
cdr3_aa: CATGTAYNEQFF

j_call: TRBJ2-1
clone_size: -
v_call: TRBV19
cdr3_aa: CASSILGTSRRNEQFF

j_call: TRBJ2-5
clone_size: -
v_call: TRBV19
cdr3_aa: CASSIAGGTQYF

j_call: TRBJ1-2
clone_size: -
v_call: TRBV6-5
cdr3_aa: CASSSGQGGDGYTF

j_call: TRBJ1-1
clone_size: -
v_call: TRBV30
cdr3_aa: CAWGQRRDTFMNTEAFF

j_call: TRBJ1-2
clone_size: few
v_call: TRBV2
cdr3_aa: CASSKDRDAPRRGYTF

j_call: TRBJ2-3
clone_size: -
v_call: TRBV7-6
cdr3_aa: CASSLGASGGTDTQYF

j_call: TRBJ1-3
clone_size: -
v_call: TRBV9
cdr3_aa: CASSAGTGALGNTIYF

j_call: TRBJ1-1
clone_size: -
v_call: TRBV10-1
cdr3_aa: CASSASGSSTEAFF

j_call: TRBJ2-7
clone_size: -
v_call: TRBV27
cdr3_aa: CASSPTGNEQYF

j_call: TRBJ2-1
clone_size: -
v_call: TRBV27
cdr3_aa: CASMWQVYNEQFF

j_call: TRBJ2-7
clone_size: -
v_call: TRBV6-6
cdr3_aa: CASSPRPLEAGRPYEQYF

j_call: TRBJ1-2
clone_size: -
v_call: TRBV5-4
cdr3_aa: CASSLAEGAGDYGYTF

j_call: TRBJ2-2
clone_size: -
v_call: TRBV30
cdr3_aa: CAWTGERWSGELFF

j_call: TRBJ2-5
clone_size: -
v_call: TRBV5-1
cdr3_aa: CASSSGHGSQETQYF

j_call: TRBJ1-5
clone_size: -
v_call: TRBV19
cdr3_aa: CASSRTNQPQHF

j_call: TRBJ2-5
clone_size: once
v_call: TRBV5-5
cdr3_aa: CASSLVRGSGETQYF

j_call: TRBJ1-6
clone_size: -
v_call: TRBV9
cdr3_aa: CASSVGVPENSPLHF

j_call: TRBJ1-5
clone_size: -
v_call: TRBV5-5
cdr3_aa: CASSPRQGIGNQPQHF

j_call: TRBJ2-1
clone_size: -
v_call: TRBV10-3
cdr3_aa: CAISPGLLNEQFF

j_call: TRBJ2-5
clone_size: -
v_call: TRBV5-1
cdr3_aa: CASSLVGTGLKVTQYF

j_call: TRBJ1-1
clone_size: once
v_call: TRBV3-1/TRBV3-2
cdr3_aa: CASSQGWAGLNTEAFF

j_call: TRBJ2-1
clone_size: -
v_call: TRBV7-9
cdr3_aa: CASSLGTSGGVTYNEQFF

j_call: TRBJ2-7
clone_size: -
v_call: TRBV9
cdr3_aa: CASSADLDRGHEQYF

j_call: TRBJ1-2
clone_size: -
v_call: TRBV6-5
cdr3_aa: CASSYSIRDRGYTF

j_call: TRBJ1-1
clone_size: -
v_call: TRBV28
cdr3_aa: CASSLAVLLIDTEAFF

j_call: TRBJ2-6
clone_size: -
v_call: TRBV24-1
cdr3_aa: CATSDSGSGANVLTF

j_call: TRBJ1-6
clone_size: -
v_call: TRBV4-1
cdr3_aa: CASSPWTGGNSPLHF

j_call: TRBJ2-2
clone_size: -
v_call: TRBV7-9
cdr3_aa: CASSSTGRGEVGELFF

j_call: TRBJ1-2
clone_size: -
v_call: TRBV7-2
cdr3_aa: CASTPGGAYGYTF

j_call: TRBJ2-2
clone_size: -
v_call: TRBV6-5
cdr3_aa: CASSYSRDTGELFF